Listed here are 20 T cell receptor beta chains from one sample, sequenced in a study of T-cell memory formation after mild COVID-19. TCRdb passed the 5' RACE reads through MiXCR, listing each CDR3 protein once. The data show about 560,000 distinct CDR3 sequences, about a fifth seen once. Sequenced material: PBMCs or a T cell subset sorted from them (not recorded which). The receptor set was obtained from an adult woman who had mild COVID-19 (a few samples of this study predate the infection). Cell type and time point are not known.

This clonotype has only a few counts. The rearrangement joins TRBV29-1 to TRBJ2-2; D might be TRBD1 or TRBD2, each matching 5 bases. This CDR3 comprises 16 residues. From germline, CDR1 is SQVTM and CDR2 ANQGSEA. V was cut by 0 bases and J by 2 bases, with 13 bases left in between. The CDR3 DNA is TGCAGCGTTGAAGATGGGCCGGGACCTAACACCGGGGAGCTGTTTTTT. Amino acids: CSVEDGPGPNTGELFF.

CDR3 loop: CATSSLMNTEAFF. The CDR3 DNA reads TGTGCCACCAGTTCTTTGATGAACACTGAAGCTTTCTTT. The chain has TRBV24-1 and TRBJ1-1, with unresolved D. V dropped 6 bases and J dropped 0 bases, with 7 bases sitting between them. Per germline, CDR1 KGHDR and CDR2 SFDVKD. The CDR3 loop spans 13 amino acids.

The genes are TRBV12-3 or TRBV12-4 and TRBJ2-7; TRBD2 might be the D (5 bases). This CDR3 comprises 15 residues. Trimming took off 5 bases at V and 2 bases at J, with 16 bases between the two ends. CDR3 loop: CASSRVRDLPYEQYF. The CDR3 region has the DNA TGTGCCAGCAGTCGGGTTCGGGATTTACCCTACGAGCAGTACTTC.

This chain joins TRBV18 and TRBJ2-1, with a weak D call TRBD1 (6 bases). V gave up 5 bases and J gave up 6 bases, with 11 bases separating them. The CDR3 contains 13 residues. Germline loops: CDR1 KGHSH, CDR2 LQKENI. CDR3 sequence: CASSDTGSNEQFF. In DNA form, the CDR3 reads TGTGCCAGCTCAGATACAGGGAGCAATGAGCAGTTCTTC.

The gene calls are TRBV10-3 and TRBJ1-2, with 7 positions matching TRBD1. The CDR3 sequence is 12 residues long. The trim removed 9 bases at V and 6 bases at J, leaving 7 bases unmatched. CDR1 and CDR2 from the germline V gene are ENHRY and SYGVKD. The CDR3 here is CAILQDRHGYTF. The CDR3 DNA is TGTGCCATTCTCCAGGACAGGCATGGCTACACCTTC.

The CDR3 loop is CASSRTGTADNSPLHF. CDR3 sequence (DNA): TGTGCCAGCTCACGAACCGGGACGGCGGATAATTCACCCCTCCACTTT. The gene calls are TRBV18 and TRBJ1-6; D is possibly TRBD1 (5 bases). Germline values: CDR1 KGHSH, CDR2 LQKENI. The CDR3 consists of 16 residues. Deletions cut 4 bases from V and 5 bases from J, with 15 bases between.

In DNA form, the CDR3 reads TGTGCCAGTACCTTTACAGCAAACACTGAAGCTTTCTTT. Protein sequence: CASTFTANTEAFF. The chain has TRBV19 and TRBJ1-1; no reliable D call. The CDR3 runs 13 residues. V shed 7 bases and J shed 2 bases, with 11 bases lying between them. Germline CDR1 is LNHDA and CDR2 is SQIVND (reference sequence).

V is TRBV5-5 and J is TRBJ1-2; D may be TRBD1 (5 bases). This CDR3 is built from 14 residues. Germline V gene lookup returns CDR1 SGHKS and CDR2 YYEKEE (reference sequence). Trimming stripped 3 bases from V and 5 bases from J, with 14 bases between. CDR3 region: CASSSATGGYGYTF. CDR3 nucleotide sequence: TGTGCCAGCAGCTCCGCCACAGGCGGGTATGGCTACACCTTC.

This rearrangement joins TRBV2 to TRBJ2-6; D not certain. Germline lookup yields CDR1 SNHLY and CDR2 FYNNEI. Trimming removed 8 bases at V and 1 base at J, with 12 bases between. This CDR3 contains 15 residues. The CDR3, as DNA: TGTGCCAGCGAGTTCGTCGGGTCTGGGGCCAACGTCCTGACTTTC. It specifies CASEFVGSGANVLTF.

This clonotype has more than one count but fewer than ten. The chain combines TRBV29-1 with TRBJ1-1; D is uncertain. The CDR3 is made up of 12 amino acids. Trimming removed 7 bases from V and 2 bases from J, with 11 bases in between. CDR1 is SQVTM, CDR2 ANQGSEA, per germline. The CDR3 reads CSGTVGNTEAFF. The CDR3 DNA sequence: TGCAGCGGGACGGTGGGAAACACTGAAGCTTTCTTT.

This sequence joins TRBV5-6 and TRBJ2-7, with unresolved D. V gave up 0 bases and J gave up 5 bases, with 6 bases separating them. This CDR3 has 12 amino acids. The germline CDR1 and CDR2 sequences are SGHDT and YYEEEE. CDR3 nucleotide sequence: TGTGCCAGCAGCTTGGTGTCAGACGAGCAGTACTTC. Its protein is CASSLVSDEQYF.

The sample holds a few counts of this clonotype. The chain joins TRBV2 to TRBJ1-1; D remains ambiguous. The CDR3 sequence is 14 residues long. V was trimmed by 7 bases and J by 3 bases, leaving 15 bases between them. Germline V gene data show CDR1 as SNHLY and CDR2 as FYNNEI. Here the CDR3 DNA reads TGTGCCAGCATCCCACCGTCCGGCTACACTGAAGCTTTCTTT. Translated: CASIPPSGYTEAFF. The whole variable domain, filled in from reference TRBV2 and TRBJ1-1, reads EPEVTQTPSHQVTQMGQEVILRCVPISNHLYFYWYRQILGQKVEFLVSFYNNEISEKSEIFDDQFSVERPDGSNFTLKIRSTKLEDSAMYFCASIPPSGYTEAFFGQGTRLTVV.

The V and J genes are TRBV6-5 and TRBJ1-6; unclear D gene. This CDR3 has 14 residues. Trimming removed 2 bases at V and 7 bases at J, with 9 bases between. Germline assignment: CDR1 MNHEY and CDR2 SVGAGI. The chain's CDR3 is CASSYGVENSPLHF. For the CDR3, the DNA is TGTGCCAGCAGTTACGGGGTGGAGAATTCACCCCTCCACTTT.

This clonotype turned up a few times. This chain connects TRBV7-9 to TRBJ2-1; 8 positions match TRBD1. J lost 4 bases, V lost 5 bases, and 7 bases had no gene match. CDR1 and CDR2 (germline): SEHNR, FQNEAQ (reference sequence). The CDR3 has 15 amino acids. In DNA form, the CDR3 reads TGTGCCAGCAGCCCTGGACAGGGACTTTACAATGAGCAGTTCTTC. Translated, it gives CASSPGQGLYNEQFF.

This clonotype was detected only a few times. The chain combines TRBV11-3 with TRBJ2-5; 13 bases map to TRBD2. Germline CDR1 reads SGHNT; CDR2 reads YENEEA. The V and J ends lost 5 bases and 1 base, in that order; junction bases with no gene match: 7. The CDR3 is 17 residues long. CDR3: CASSPGLAGWSQETQYF. CDR3 DNA sequence: TGTGCCAGCAGCCCGGGACTAGCGGGGTGGTCCCAAGAGACCCAGTACTTC.

The chain recombines TRBV7-2 with TRBJ2-2; D is perhaps TRBD1 or TRBD2 (5 bases each). The CDR3 consists of 14 residues. V was trimmed by 9 bases and J by 4 bases, leaving 15 bases between them. Germline V gene sequence: CDR1 SGHTA, CDR2 FQGNSA. The CDR3 DNA sequence: TGTGCCAGTACCCGGGGCCGTTCCACCGGGGAGCTGTTTTTT. Residues: CASTRGRSTGELFF.

This clonotype was seen at least ten times. This sequence joins TRBV9 and TRBJ1-1, with TRBD1 matching 8 bases. Trimming removed 1 base from V and 7 bases from J; junction bases left unmatched: 6. CDR3 length equals 14 residues. Germline V lookup: CDR1 SGDLS, CDR2 YYNGEE. The CDR3 DNA is TGTGCCAGCAGCGTAATGACAGGGGCGAATGAAGCTTTCTTT. Translating gives CASSVMTGANEAFF.

This chain connects TRBV3-1 to TRBJ2-2; the D gene could be TRBD1 or TRBD2 (6 bases each). Deletions cut 1 base from V and 6 bases from J, with 12 bases between. Germline V CDR1 and CDR2: LGHDT, YNNKEL (reference sequence). CDR3 length: 15 residues. The CDR3 protein is CASSQGGAYSGELFF. CDR3 nucleotides: TGTGCCAGCAGCCAAGGGGGGGCCTACTCCGGGGAGCTGTTTTTT.

In this sample, this clonotype turned up a few times. The genes are TRBV24-1 and TRBJ2-2; the match to TRBD1 covers 8 bases. The junction had 6 bases not matched to a gene; V was cut back by 3 bases and J by 4 bases. CDR1 is KGHDR and CDR2 is SFDVKD in the germline V gene. The CDR3 length is 16 residues. The CDR3 sequence is CATSDPTGASTGELFF. The CDR3 DNA sequence: TGTGCCACCAGTGATCCGACAGGGGCCAGCACCGGGGAGCTGTTTTTT.

J is TRBJ2-5 and V is TRBV6-5, with D unresolved. Germline V lookup: CDR1 MNHEY, CDR2 SVGAGI. V lost 2 bases, J lost 4 bases, and 11 bases lay in between. This CDR3 has 14 residues. The chain's CDR3 is CASSYSWDGETQYF. In DNA, the CDR3 is TGTGCCAGCAGTTACAGTTGGGATGGAGAGACCCAGTACTTC.